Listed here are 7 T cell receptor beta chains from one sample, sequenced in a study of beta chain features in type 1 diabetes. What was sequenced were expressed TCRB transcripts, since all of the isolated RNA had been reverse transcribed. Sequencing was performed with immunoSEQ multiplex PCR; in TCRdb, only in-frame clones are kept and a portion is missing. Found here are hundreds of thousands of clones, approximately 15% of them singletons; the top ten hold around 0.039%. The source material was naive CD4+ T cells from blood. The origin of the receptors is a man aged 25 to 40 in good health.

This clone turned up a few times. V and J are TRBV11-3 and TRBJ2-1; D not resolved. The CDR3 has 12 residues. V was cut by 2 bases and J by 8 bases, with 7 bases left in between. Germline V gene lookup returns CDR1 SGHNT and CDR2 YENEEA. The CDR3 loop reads CASSLKVDEQFF. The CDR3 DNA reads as TGTGCCAGCAGCTTAAAGGTAGATGAGCAGTTCTTC. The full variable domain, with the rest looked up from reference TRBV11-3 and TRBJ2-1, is EAGVVQSPRYKIIEKKQPVAFWCNPISGHNTLYWYLQNLGQGPELLIRYENEEAVDDSQLPKDRFSAERLKGVDSTLKIQPAELGDSAVYLCASSLKVDEQFFGPGTRLTVL.

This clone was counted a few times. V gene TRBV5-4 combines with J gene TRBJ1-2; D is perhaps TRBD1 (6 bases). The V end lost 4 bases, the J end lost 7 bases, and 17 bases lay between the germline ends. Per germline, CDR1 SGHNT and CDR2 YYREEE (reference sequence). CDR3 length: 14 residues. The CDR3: CASSPAAGVIGYTF. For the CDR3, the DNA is TGTGCCAGCAGCCCCGCGGCAGGGGTTATTGGCTACACCTTC. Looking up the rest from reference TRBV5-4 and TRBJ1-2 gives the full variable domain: ETGVTQSPTHLIKTRGQQVTLRCSSQSGHNTVSWYQQALGQGPQFIFQYYREEENGRGNFPPRFSGLQFPNYSSELNVNALELDDSALYLCASSPAAGVIGYTFGSGTRLTVV.

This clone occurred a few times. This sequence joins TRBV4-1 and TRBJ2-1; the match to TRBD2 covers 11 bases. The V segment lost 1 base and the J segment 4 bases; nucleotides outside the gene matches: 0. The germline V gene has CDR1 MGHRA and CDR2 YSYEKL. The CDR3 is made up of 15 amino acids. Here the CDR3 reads CASSQVAGGYNEQFF. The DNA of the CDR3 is TGCGCCAGCAGCCAAGTAGCGGGGGGGTACAATGAGCAGTTCTTC.

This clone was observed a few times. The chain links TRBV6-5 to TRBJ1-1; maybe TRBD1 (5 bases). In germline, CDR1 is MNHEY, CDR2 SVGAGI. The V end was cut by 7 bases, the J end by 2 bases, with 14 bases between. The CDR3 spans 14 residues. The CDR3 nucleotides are TGTGCCAGCACTTCGGACACGAGCAACACTGAAGCTTTCTTT. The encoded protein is CASTSDTSNTEAFF.

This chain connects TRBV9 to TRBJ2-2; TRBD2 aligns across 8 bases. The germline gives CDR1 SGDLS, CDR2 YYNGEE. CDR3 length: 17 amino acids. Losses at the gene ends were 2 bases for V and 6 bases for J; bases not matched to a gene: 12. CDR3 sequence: CASSVTLAGKVAGELFF. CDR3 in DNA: TGTGCCAGCAGCGTTACTTTAGCGGGAAAGGTAGCCGGGGAGCTGTTTTTT.

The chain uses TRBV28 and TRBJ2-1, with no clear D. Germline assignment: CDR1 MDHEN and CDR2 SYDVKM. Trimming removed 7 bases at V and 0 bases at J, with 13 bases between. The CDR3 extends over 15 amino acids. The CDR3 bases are TGTGCCAGCACCCGCTCGGGTAGCTCCTACAATGAGCAGTTCTTC. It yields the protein CASTRSGSSYNEQFF.

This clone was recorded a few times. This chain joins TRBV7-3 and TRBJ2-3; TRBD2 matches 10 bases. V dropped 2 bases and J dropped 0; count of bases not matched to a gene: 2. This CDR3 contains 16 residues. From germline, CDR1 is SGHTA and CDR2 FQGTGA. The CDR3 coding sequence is TGTGCCAGCAGCTTACAACTAGCGGGAAGCACAGATACGCAGTATTTT. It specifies CASSLQLAGSTDTQYF.